A selection of T cell receptor beta chains follows, all from one sample in a study of shared clonotypes between healthy human individuals. Measured with immunoSEQ multiplex PCR; TCRdb has only the in-frame clones, and not every one. The data contain some 680,000 clones, 55% to 85% of them seen just once; the ten biggest clones take up around 2%. Sequencing was performed on memory CD4+ T cells sorted from blood. These receptors all stem from a woman aged 25 to 39 in good health. Both conserved end residues are part of each CDR3. Fields, in order: D gene, J gene, clone size, V gene, CDR3 protein, CDR3 DNA. A D gene is named only where the DNA matches it firmly. The listing skips clone size in some rows; elsewhere it reads once, few, many or a size class.

>TRBD2|TRBJ2-7|-|TRBV2
CASSEAPSGGYEQYF
TGTGCCAGCAGTGAAGCCCCTAGCGGCGGATACGAGCAGTACTTC
>-|TRBJ2-3|many|TRBV19
CASSPRTVTSTDTQYF
TGTGCCAGTAGTCCCCGGACCGTAACTAGCACAGATACGCAGTATTTT
>-|TRBJ1-2|-|TRBV2
CASSDRGANYGYTF
TGTGCCAGCAGTGACAGGGGAGCTAACTATGGCTACACCTTC
>TRBD2|TRBJ2-7|-|TRBV28
CASSLAGGPNEQYF
TGTGCCAGCAGTTTAGCGGGAGGGCCCAACGAGCAGTACTTC
>-|TRBJ2-7|-|TRBV7-2
CASSLVGGASDYYEQYF
TGTGCCAGCAGCTTAGTCGGCGGGGCTAGCGACTACTACGAGCAGTACTTC
>-|TRBJ2-3|-|TRBV6-5
CASSYRGTDTQYF
TGTGCCAGCAGTTACCGGGGAACAGATACGCAGTATTTT
>TRBD2|TRBJ2-7|few|TRBV28
CASKTSVNEQYF
TGTGCCAGCAAGACTAGCGTCAACGAGCAGTACTTC
>TRBD2|TRBJ2-1|-|TRBV30
CAWSVLREGNEQFF
TGTGCCTGGAGTGTATTGCGGGAGGGCAATGAGCAGTTCTTC
>-|TRBJ1-5|-|TRBV19
CASSIITGREQPQHF
TGTGCCAGTAGTATCATAACAGGTAGGGAACAGCCCCAGCATTTT
>-|TRBJ2-7|-|TRBV28
CASSLGGHQSYEQYF
TGTGCCAGCAGTTTAGGGGGACATCAATCCTACGAGCAGTACTTC
>-|TRBJ2-1|-|TRBV28
CASSWGDEQFF
TGTGCCAGCAGTTGGGGGGATGAGCAGTTCTTC
>TRBD1|TRBJ1-4|many|TRBV28
CASRRGDRGQNEKLFF
TGTGCCAGCAGGAGGGGGGACAGGGGCCAGAATGAAAAACTGTTTTTT
>TRBD1|TRBJ2-1|-|TRBV2
CARGTGGREQFF
TGTGCCAGAGGGACAGGGGGCAGAGAGCAGTTCTTC
>TRBD2|TRBJ2-7|once|TRBV6-6
CSRLATYEQYF
TGTTCGAGACTAGCGACCTACGAGCAGTACTTC
>-|TRBJ1-5|-|TRBV7-2
CASSALRGEAYRQPQHF
TGTGCCAGCAGCGCACTCCGGGGGGAGGCGTATCGACAGCCCCAGCATTTT
>-|TRBJ2-7|-|TRBV4-1
CASSQDFGSREQYF
TGCGCCAGCAGCCAAGATTTCGGTTCGAGGGAGCAGTACTTC
>TRBD2|TRBJ2-3|-|TRBV27
CASSPLAGVRADTQYF
TGTGCCAGCAGTCCCCTAGCGGGAGTTAGGGCAGATACGCAGTATTTT
>TRBD1|TRBJ1-3|-|TRBV25-1
CASSEFGTGHSGNTIYF
TGTGCCAGCAGTGAATTCGGGACAGGCCACTCTGGAAACACCATATATTTT
>-|TRBJ1-1|-|TRBV6-6
CASRAGDLNTEAFF
TGTGCCAGCCGAGCAGGGGATTTAAACACTGAAGCTTTCTTT
>-|TRBJ2-5|-|TRBV11-2
CASSFGETQYF
TGTGCCAGCAGCTTCGGAGAGACCCAGTACTTC
>-|TRBJ2-2|-|TRBV21-1
CASSNGARPGPDTGELFF
TGTGCCAGCAGCAATGGAGCGAGACCCGGGCCCGACACCGGGGAGCTGTTTTTT
>-|TRBJ1-4|-|TRBV29-1
CSVVASTNEKLFF
TGCAGCGTAGTGGCGTCAACTAATGAAAAACTGTTTTTT
>-|TRBJ1-5|once|TRBV5-6
CASSPQGRQPQHF
TGTGCCAGCAGCCCACAGGGTAGGCAGCCCCAGCATTTT
>-|TRBJ1-1|-|TRBV27
CASSPPPDRRTEAFF
TGTGCCAGCAGTCCCCCCCCGGACCGAAGGACTGAAGCTTTCTTT
>TRBD2|TRBJ2-1|-|TRBV11-2
CASRRPGTSGSRYNEQFF
TGTGCCAGCAGACGTCCCGGGACTAGCGGGAGTAGGTACAATGAGCAGTTCTTC
>TRBD1|TRBJ1-5|-|TRBV2
CASSEDTGQGYQPQHF
TGTGCCAGCAGTGAAGATACGGGACAGGGGTATCAGCCCCAGCATTTT
>-|TRBJ2-1|few|TRBV5-4
CASSLVAFNNEQFF
TGTGCCAGCAGCTTGGTAGCGTTCAACAATGAGCAGTTCTTC
>TRBD1|TRBJ2-5|-|TRBV28
CASSGQGGGQETQYF
TGTGCCAGCAGCGGACAGGGAGGAGGGCAAGAGACCCAGTACTTC
>-|TRBJ2-3|few|TRBV6-5
CASSYSRDTDTQYF
TGTGCCAGCAGTTACTCGCGGGACACAGATACGCAGTATTTT
>-|TRBJ2-7|many|TRBV6-1
CASSGDGTSGEQYF
TGTGCCAGCAGTGGGGATGGCACATCGGGCGAGCAGTACTTC
>-|TRBJ1-2|-|TRBV19
CASSRNYGYTF
TGTGCCAGTAGTCGGAACTATGGCTACACCTTC
>-|TRBJ2-5|-|TRBV29-1
CSVDKGPETQYF
TGCAGCGTTGATAAGGGGCCAGAGACCCAGTACTTC
>-|TRBJ1-4|few|TRBV18
CASFEGNGEKLFF
TGTGCCAGCTTTGAAGGGAATGGTGAAAAACTGTTTTTT
>-|TRBJ2-5|many|TRBV7-7
CASSPYQETQYF
TGTGCCAGCAGCCCGTACCAAGAGACCCAGTACTTC
>-|TRBJ2-1|-|TRBV5-1
CASSFLAGSYNEQFF
TGCGCCAGCAGCTTTCTAGCTGGATCCTACAATGAGCAGTTCTTC
>TRBD1|TRBJ1-2|-|TRBV28
CASRATPGQGAGYGYTF
TGTGCCAGCAGAGCTACTCCGGGACAGGGGGCGGGCTATGGCTACACCTTC
>TRBD2|TRBJ2-7|few|TRBV29-1
CSGKLAGEGEQYF
TGCAGCGGCAAACTAGCGGGAGAGGGCGAGCAGTACTTC